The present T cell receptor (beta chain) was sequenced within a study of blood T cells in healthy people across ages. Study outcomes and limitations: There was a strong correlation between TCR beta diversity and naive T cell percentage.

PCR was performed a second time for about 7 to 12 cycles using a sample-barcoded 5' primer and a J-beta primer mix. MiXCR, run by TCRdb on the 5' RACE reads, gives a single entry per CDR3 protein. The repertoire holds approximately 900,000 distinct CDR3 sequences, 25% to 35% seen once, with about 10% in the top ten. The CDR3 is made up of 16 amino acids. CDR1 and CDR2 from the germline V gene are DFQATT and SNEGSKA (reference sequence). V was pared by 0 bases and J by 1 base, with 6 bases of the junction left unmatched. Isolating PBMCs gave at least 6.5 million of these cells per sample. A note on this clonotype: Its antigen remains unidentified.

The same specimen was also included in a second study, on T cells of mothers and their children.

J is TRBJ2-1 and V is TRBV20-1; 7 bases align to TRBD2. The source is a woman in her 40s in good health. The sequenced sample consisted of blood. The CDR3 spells CSARDLAAKSYNEQFF. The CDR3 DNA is TGCAGTGCTAGAGATCTAGCGGCCAAATCCTACAATGAGCAGTTCTTC.